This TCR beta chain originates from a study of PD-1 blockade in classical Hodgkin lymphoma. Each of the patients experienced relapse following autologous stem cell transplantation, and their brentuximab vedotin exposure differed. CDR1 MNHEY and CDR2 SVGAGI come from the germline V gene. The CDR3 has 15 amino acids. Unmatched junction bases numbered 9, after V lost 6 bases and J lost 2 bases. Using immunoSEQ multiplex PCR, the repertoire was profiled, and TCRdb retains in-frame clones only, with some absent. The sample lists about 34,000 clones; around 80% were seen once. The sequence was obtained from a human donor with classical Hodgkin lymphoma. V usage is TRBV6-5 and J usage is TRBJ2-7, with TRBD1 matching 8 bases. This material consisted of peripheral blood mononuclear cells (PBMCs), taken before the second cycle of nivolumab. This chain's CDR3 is CASSKHGQGTYEQYF. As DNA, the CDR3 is TGTGCCAGCAGCAAGCACGGACAGGGAACCTACGAGCAGTACTTC.